The present T cell receptor (beta chain) was sequenced within a study of somatic mutations in cytotoxic T cells in rheumatoid arthritis. This clone came up a few times. V lost 4 bases, J lost 7 bases, and 11 bases lay in between. CDR1 MRHNA and CDR2 SNTAGT come from the germline V gene. The CDR3 is 13 residues long. Produced via immunoSEQ multiplex PCR; TCRdb's table is partial and in-frame only. Of tens of thousands of clones listed, about 87% are singletons. The V and J genes are TRBV6-4 and TRBJ2-1; D is tentatively TRBD1 or TRBD2 (5 bases each). This sequence was found in an adult with rheumatoid arthritis. Sequencing was performed on CD8+ T cells sorted from blood. The CDR3 sequence: CASSGGEGNEQFF. The CDR3 coding sequence is TGTGCCAGCAGTGGAGGGGAAGGGAATGAGCAGTTCTTC.